Listed below are T cell receptor beta chains from one sample, sequenced in a study of Graves' ophthalmopathy and Graves' hyperthyroidism. TCRdb independently ran MiXCR on the multiplex PCR reads; one entry per CDR3 protein. The sample contains some 1.1 million distinct CDR3 sequences, 36% of which appear only once. Sequenced sample: peripheral blood or thyroid tissue (not recorded which). The receptors were sampled from an adult man with Graves' hyperthyroidism. CDR3s include the opening cysteine and the closing phenylalanine or tryptophan. The D gene is left open where the match is weak. Clone size is shown for a subset of rows, as once, few, many or a class of expanded clone.

v_gene,len,d_gene,abundance,j_gene,CDR3aa,CDR3nt
TRBV10-3,16,TRBD2,few,TRBJ2-2,CATGKGGTTASGELFF,TGTGCCACGGGGAAAGGCGGGACTACGGCCAGCGGGGAGCTGTTTTTT
TRBV2,14,-,many,TRBJ1-6,CASKEGLGNSPLHF,TGTGCCAGCAAGGAGGGGCTAGGGAATTCACCCCTCCACTTT
TRBV10-2,15,-,-,TRBJ1-2,CAGSGQGVRLYGHTF,TGCGCCGGCAGCGGACAAGGTGTCAGACTATATGGCCACACCTTC
TRBV19,13,-,few,TRBJ1-1,CASSMYARPEAFF,TGTGCCAGTAGTATGTATGCTAGACCTGAAGCTTTCTTT
TRBV6-5,14,-,few,TRBJ2-7,CASRIVAASYEQYF,TGTGCCAGCAGGATCGTAGCGGCCTCCTACGAGCAGTACTTC
TRBV5-1,13,-,many,TRBJ2-5,CASSLQGQETQYF,TGTGCCAGCAGCTTACAGGGCCAAGAGACCCAGTACTTC
TRBV12-3/TRBV12-4,13,-,-,TRBJ1-1,CASSFPNWREAFF,TGTGCCAGCAGTTTTCCCAATTGGAGGGAAGCTTTCTTT
TRBV7-2,15,TRBD1,many,TRBJ1-2,CASSIPGQGAYGYTF,TGTGCCAGCAGCATTCCGGGACAGGGGGCGTATGGCTACACCTTC
TRBV29-1,15,-,many,TRBJ1-3,CSVVLVTRSGNTIYF,TGCAGCGTTGTATTGGTTACCCGCTCTGGAAACACCATATATTTT
TRBV15,15,-,many,TRBJ2-5,CATSRVTATGETQYF,TGTGCCACCAGCAGAGTGACGGCGACGGGGGAGACCCAGTACTTC
TRBV5-1,14,TRBD1,many,TRBJ1-2,CASTDLGQEEGYTF,TGCGCCAGCACCGACCTTGGACAGGAGGAAGGCTACACCTTC
TRBV3-1,14,TRBD1,-,TRBJ1-2,CASSQQQGSYGYTF,TGTGCCAGCAGCCAACAACAGGGGTCGTATGGCTACACCTTC
TRBV6-5,18,-,-,TRBJ1-6,CASSYSVRTIGSDSPLHF,TGTGCCAGCAGTTACTCGGTCCGGACTATTGGTTCGGATTCACCCCTCCACTTT
TRBV7-9,15,TRBD1,-,TRBJ1-4,CASSPRTGSDKKLFF,TGCGCCAGCAGCCCCAGGACAGGGTCCGACAAAAAACTGTTTTTT
TRBV7-2,15,TRBD1,-,TRBJ2-2,CASSGSGTGTGELFF,TGTGCCAGCAGCGGCTCCGGGACAGGGACCGGGGAGCTGTTTTTT
TRBV11-3,13,-,many,TRBJ2-5,CASSRGQEETQYF,TGTGCCAGCAGCCGTGGACAAGAAGAGACCCAGTACTTC
TRBV20-1,14,TRBD2,few,TRBJ2-7,CSTLAGGPPYEQYF,TGCAGTACTCTAGCGGGAGGTCCCCCGTACGAGCAGTACTTC
TRBV28,14,-,-,TRBJ2-7,CASSRLQPPYEQYF,TGTGCCAGCAGCCGACTACAGCCCCCCTACGAGCAGTACTTC
TRBV25-1,16,-,many,TRBJ1-2,CASSAGVGFGNYGYTF,TGTGCCAGCAGTGCTGGAGTGGGCTTTGGTAACTATGGCTACACCTTC
TRBV7-2,15,-,-,TRBJ2-5,CASSQGSMGQETQYF,TGTGCCAGCAGCCAAGGGAGTATGGGGCAAGAGACCCAGTACTTC
TRBV20-1,18,-,many,TRBJ1-6,CSATPPGLGEGGNSPLHF,TGCAGTGCTACCCCCCCCGGGCTGGGGGAAGGAGGGAATTCACCCCTCCACTTT
TRBV2,10,-,many,TRBJ2-5,CASRVETQYF,TGTGCCAGCCGAGTGGAGACCCAGTACTTC
TRBV2,13,-,many,TRBJ2-2,CASGGINTGELFF,TGTGCCAGCGGGGGGATTAACACCGGGGAGCTGTTTTTT
TRBV7-2,14,TRBD1,-,TRBJ2-7,CASSRGQNSYEQYF,TGCGCCAGCAGCAGGGGGCAAAACTCCTACGAGCAGTACTTC
TRBV10-2,12,-,-,TRBJ1-2,CASSYGLSGYTF,TGTGCCAGCAGTTACGGACTGTCTGGCTACACCTTC
TRBV25-1,13,-,-,TRBJ2-5,CASSSGASETQYF,TGTGCCAGCAGTTCGGGGGCATCGGAGACCCAGTACTTC
TRBV5-1,15,-,-,TRBJ2-3,CASSHRSGGTDTQYF,TGTGCCAGCAGCCACCGTTCGGGGGGCACAGATACGCAGTATTTT
TRBV10-3,13,-,-,TRBJ1-2,CAISEERTYGYTF,TGTGCCATCAGTGAAGAGAGAACCTATGGCTACACCTTC
TRBV7-6,15,-,many,TRBJ1-5,CASSLDDSFNQPQHF,TGTGCCAGCAGCTTAGATGACTCCTTCAATCAGCCCCAGCATTTT
TRBV6-5,11,-,many,TRBJ1-5,CASGGGKPQHF,TGTGCCAGCGGAGGGGGGAAGCCCCAGCATTTT
TRBV29-1,15,TRBD1,many,TRBJ2-7,CSVQGDRDIPYEQYF,TGCAGCGTCCAAGGGGACAGGGATATTCCCTACGAGCAGTACTTC
TRBV7-2,15,-,-,TRBJ1-5,CASSLVAGISQPQHF,TGTGCCAGCAGCTTAGTCGCAGGGATTAGTCAGCCCCAGCATTTT
TRBV11-2,13,-,few,TRBJ1-1,CASSFQGNTKAFF,TGTGCCAGCAGCTTTCAAGGGAACACTAAAGCTTTCTTT
TRBV9,15,-,many,TRBJ1-1,CASSVAATMNTEAFF,TGTGCCAGCAGCGTAGCAGCGACAATGAACACTGAAGCTTTCTTT
TRBV7-8,15,-,-,TRBJ1-5,CASSLRARSGGSQHF,TGTGCCAGCAGCTTAAGGGCGCGGTCCGGGGGGTCCCAGCATTTT
TRBV2,16,-,few,TRBJ2-3,CASSETPRWSADTQYF,TGTGCCAGCAGTGAGACACCTCGGTGGTCCGCAGATACGCAGTATTTT
TRBV12-3/TRBV12-4,14,-,many,TRBJ1-6,CASSFVFGDSPLHF,TGTGCCAGCAGTTTTGTTTTTGGGGACTCACCCCTCCACTTT
TRBV10-2,18,TRBD1,-,TRBJ1-2,CASSEPGSPLDRGVGYTF,TGCGCCAGCAGTGAGCCGGGCAGTCCCCTAGACAGGGGAGTCGGCTACACCTTC
TRBV6-5,15,TRBD1,-,TRBJ1-1,CASSYSSQGATEAFF,TGTGCCAGCAGTTACTCGAGCCAGGGGGCGACTGAAGCTTTCTTT
TRBV7-9,15,TRBD1,many,TRBJ2-1,CASSFWTGGRYEQFF,TGTGCCAGCAGCTTTTGGACAGGGGGCAGGTATGAGCAGTTCTTC
TRBV7-3,15,-,-,TRBJ1-5,CASSLSRSANQPQHF,TGTGCCAGCAGTTTATCCCGTTCAGCGAATCAGCCCCAGCATTTT
TRBV4-1,14,-,many,TRBJ1-2,CASSQAGHLYGYTF,TGCGCCAGCAGCCAAGCCGGGCACCTCTATGGCTACACCTTC
TRBV19,13,TRBD1,many,TRBJ1-1,CASSEQGYTEAFF,TGTGCCAGTAGTGAACAGGGGTACACTGAAGCTTTCTTT
TRBV7-9,14,-,-,TRBJ1-1,CASSRGSFNTEAFF,TGTGCCAGCAGCCGCGGTTCCTTCAACACTGAAGCTTTCTTT
TRBV7-9,14,TRBD1,many,TRBJ1-2,CASSLSGTGTGYTF,TGTGCCAGCAGCCTCTCCGGGACAGGGACCGGCTACACCTTC
TRBV5-1,14,-,-,TRBJ2-7,CASSLGSLAHEQYF,TGCGCCAGCAGCTTGGGTTCCCTAGCACACGAGCAGTACTTC
TRBV28,15,TRBD2,few,TRBJ2-5,CASSFSGGARETQYF,TGTGCCAGCAGTTTTAGCGGGGGGGCCCGGGAGACCCAGTACTTC
TRBV12-3/TRBV12-4,13,-,once,TRBJ2-7,CASSFGANYEQYF,TGTGCCAGCAGTTTCGGCGCAAACTACGAGCAGTACTTC
TRBV19,15,-,few,TRBJ2-5,CASSSGQPGGETQYF,TGTGCCAGTAGCTCGGGACAACCCGGGGGGGAGACCCAGTACTTC
TRBV29-1,13,-,-,TRBJ1-5,CSVADSRNQPQHF,TGCAGCGTCGCGGACAGTCGCAATCAGCCCCAGCATTTT
TRBV20-1,13,-,-,TRBJ1-2,CSAIGRVVYGYTF,TGCAGTGCTATAGGCAGGGTAGTCTATGGCTACACCTTC
TRBV7-2,13,TRBD1,many,TRBJ2-5,CASSLDRKGTQYF,TGTGCCAGCAGCTTGGACAGGAAAGGGACCCAGTACTTC
TRBV19,13,-,many,TRBJ2-7,CASMGRADYEQYF,TGTGCCAGTATGGGACGGGCGGACTACGAGCAGTACTTC
TRBV6-5,17,TRBD1,-,TRBJ1-5,CASTLRGQRVSNQPQHF,TGTGCCAGCACCCTGAGGGGACAGCGAGTTTCTAATCAGCCCCAGCATTTT
TRBV10-3,14,TRBD1,-,TRBJ2-7,CAISTGTGWNEQYF,TGTGCCATCAGTACCGGGACAGGGTGGAACGAGCAGTACTTC